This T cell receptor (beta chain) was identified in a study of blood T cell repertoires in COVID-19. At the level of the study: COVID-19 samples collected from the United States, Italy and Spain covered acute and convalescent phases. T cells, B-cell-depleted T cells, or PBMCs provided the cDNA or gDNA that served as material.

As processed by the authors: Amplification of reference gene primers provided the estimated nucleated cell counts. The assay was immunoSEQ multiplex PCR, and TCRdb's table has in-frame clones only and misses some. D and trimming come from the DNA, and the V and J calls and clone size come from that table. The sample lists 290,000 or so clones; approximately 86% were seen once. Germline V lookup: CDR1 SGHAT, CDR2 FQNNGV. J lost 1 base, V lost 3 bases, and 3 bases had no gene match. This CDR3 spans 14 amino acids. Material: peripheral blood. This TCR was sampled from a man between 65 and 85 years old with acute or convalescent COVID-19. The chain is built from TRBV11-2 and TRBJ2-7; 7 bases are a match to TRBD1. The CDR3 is CASSLGQSSYEQYF. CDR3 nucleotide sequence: TGTGCCAGCAGCTTGGGACAGTCTTCCTACGAGCAGTACTTC.